These 29 T cell receptor beta chains were sequenced from one sample in a study of cytomegalovirus exposure and HLA in healthy donors. Assay: immunoSEQ multiplex PCR; the TCRdb copy retains only in-frame clones and omits some. This sample has roughly 150,000 clones, with 91% found just once. The material sequenced was PBMCs. These receptors were taken from a man younger than 30 in good health and CMV-seronegative.

V gene TRBV5-1 combines with J gene TRBJ1-3; 8 nucleotides match TRBD1. This CDR3 comprises 16 residues. The J segment lost 0 bases and the V segment lost 4 bases, leaving 6 bases of the junction unmatched. CDR1 is SGHRS, CDR2 YFSETQ, per germline. The CDR3 DNA reads TGCGCCAGCAGCCGGGACAGGCCATCCTCTGGAAACACCATATATTTT. Translated, it gives CASSRDRPSSGNTIYF. Together with reference TRBV5-1 and TRBJ1-3, the CDR3 gives the full variable domain: KAGVTQTPRYLIKTRGQQVTLSCSPISGHRSVSWYQQTPGQGLQFLFEYFSETQRNKGNFPGRFSGRQFSNSRSEMNVSTLELGDSALYLCASSRDRPSSGNTIYFGEGSWLTVV.

The chain combines TRBV7-2 with TRBJ1-5; D is perhaps TRBD1 (5 bases). Trimming shortened V by 5 bases and J by 1 base, and 12 bases separated the two germline ends. CDR1 and CDR2 from the germline V gene are SGHTA and FQGNSA. The CDR3 extends over 15 amino acids. The CDR3 DNA is TGTGCCAGCAGCCAAGCAGGGTTCAGCAATCAGCCCCAGCATTTT. Translated, it gives CASSQAGFSNQPQHF.

The chain combines TRBV9 with TRBJ1-1, with 7 positions matching TRBD1. The CDR3 contains 15 residues. Trimming removed 2 bases from V and 4 bases from J; junction bases left unmatched: 8. The germline V gene has CDR1 SGDLS and CDR2 YYNGEE. CDR3: CASSVLGGASTEAFF. In DNA, the CDR3 is TGTGCCAGCAGCGTTTTAGGGGGCGCGAGCACTGAAGCTTTCTTT.

CDR3 residues: CATSRGRLAGTGELFF. For the CDR3, the DNA is TGTGCCACCAGCAGAGGACGACTAGCGGGCACCGGGGAGCTGTTTTTT. The chain is built from TRBV15 and TRBJ2-2; 10 nucleotides agree with TRBD2. This CDR3 has 16 amino acids. Germline assignment: CDR1 LNHNV and CDR2 YYDKDF (reference sequence). Trimming removed 1 base from V and 4 bases from J; junction bases left unmatched: 3.

V and J are TRBV15 and TRBJ2-2; 11 bases are shared with TRBD2. This CDR3 has 16 residues. Germline V lookup: CDR1 LNHNV, CDR2 YYDKDF (reference sequence). V lost 3 bases to trimming and J lost 6 bases; unmatched junction nucleotides: 6. CDR3 amino acids: CATSRTSGANAGELFF. CDR3 nucleotides: TGTGCCACCAGCAGGACTAGCGGGGCTAACGCCGGGGAGCTGTTTTTT.

V is TRBV11-2 and J is TRBJ2-3; a weak D match, TRBD2 (5 bases). The CDR3 spans 15 residues. Germline values: CDR1 SGHAT, CDR2 FQNNGV. V was pared by 3 bases and J by 0 bases, with 10 bases between. The CDR3 sequence is CASSLSWTSTDTQYF. The CDR3 nucleotides are TGTGCCAGCAGCTTGAGCTGGACTAGCACAGATACGCAGTATTTT.

This clone was observed once. The V and J genes are TRBV10-2 and TRBJ2-7; TRBD1 aligns across 8 bases. The germline CDR1 and CDR2 sequences are WSHSY and SAAADI. CDR3 length: 13 amino acids. J was trimmed by 7 bases and V by 7 bases; bases with no gene match: 9. DNA of the CDR3: TGCGCCAGCAATACCAGGGGGCCAGGGGAGCAGTACTTC. Translation: CASNTRGPGEQYF.

This sequence joins TRBV28 and TRBJ1-1; D call uncertain. Trimming cost V 2 bases and J 4 bases, with 14 bases left between them. The CDR3 contains 15 residues. Germline-derived CDR1 and CDR2 are MDHEN and SYDVKM. The CDR3 DNA is TGTGCCAGCAGTTTAGGTCGTACGGGTATCACTGAAGCTTTCTTT. It codes for CASSLGRTGITEAFF.

J is TRBJ2-1 and V is TRBV14; 9 nucleotides line up with TRBD2. This CDR3 is 13 amino acids long. Trimming removed 5 bases from V and 4 bases from J; junction bases left unmatched: 0. Per germline, CDR1 SGHDN and CDR2 FVKESK. DNA for the CDR3: TGTGCCAGCAGCGCGGGAGGGTACAATGAGCAGTTCTTC. Translation gives CASSAGGYNEQFF.

The chain carries TRBV30 and TRBJ2-1; 12 bases are a match to TRBD2. Germline loops: CDR1 GTSNPN, CDR2 SVGIG (reference sequence). The CDR3 is 14 amino acids. J was trimmed by 6 bases and V by 2 bases; bases with no gene match: 2. This CDR3 is CAWSRLAGVNEQFF. The CDR3 coding sequence is TGTGCCTGGAGTAGACTAGCGGGAGTCAATGAGCAGTTCTTC.

The V gene is TRBV10-3, the J gene TRBJ1-3, with D possibly being TRBD1 (6 bases). Trimming shortened V by 8 bases and J by 2 bases, and 16 bases separated the two germline ends. The germline CDR1 and CDR2 sequences are ENHRY and SYGVKD. The CDR3 spans 15 residues. The DNA for the CDR3 is TGTGCCATCCAACCAGTGGACAGCCCTGGAAACACCATATATTTT. Translating gives CAIQPVDSPGNTIYF.

The V and J genes are TRBV6-6 and TRBJ2-3; 7 bases align to TRBD1. In germline, CDR1 is MNHNY, CDR2 SVGAGI (reference sequence). V gave up 6 bases and J gave up 0 bases; unmatched junction bases: 9. This CDR3 has 16 residues. The CDR3 here is CASRDDRVLSTDTQYF. The DNA of the CDR3 is TGTGCCAGCAGGGATGACAGGGTCCTTAGCACAGATACGCAGTATTTT.

V and J are TRBV11-1 and TRBJ1-1, with D unresolved. V gave up 2 bases and J gave up 4 bases, with 11 bases separating them. The germline V gene encodes CDR1 SGHAT and CDR2 FQDESV (reference sequence). This CDR3 has 14 residues. The CDR3, as DNA: TGTGCCAGCAGCTTATGGAGGGAGGGCACTGAAGCTTTCTTT. Encoded protein: CASSLWREGTEAFF.

Only a few counts were recorded for this clone. The rearrangement uses TRBV4-3 and TRBJ1-3; 7 nucleotides align to TRBD1. The CDR3 has 14 residues. The J segment lost 4 bases and the V segment lost 4 bases, leaving 4 bases of the junction unmatched. Germline lookup yields CDR1 LGHNA and CDR2 YSLEER. CDR3 nucleotides: TGCGCCAGCAGCCGACAGGGAGGCGGAAACACCATATATTTT. It yields the protein CASSRQGGGNTIYF.

V usage is TRBV18 and J usage is TRBJ2-7; 11 positions agree with TRBD2. This CDR3 has 16 residues. Germline loops: CDR1 KGHSH, CDR2 LQKENI. V lost 3 bases and J lost 6; bases outside the gene matches: 10. As DNA, the CDR3 is TGTGCCAGCTCACCCCCCTCTACTAGCGGGGGTTCCGAGCAGTACTTC. Translated: CASSPPSTSGGSEQYF. The whole variable domain, remainder taken from reference TRBV18 and TRBJ2-7, is NAGVMQNPRHLVRRRGQEARLRCSPMKGHSHVYWYRQLPEEGLKFMVYLQKENIIDESGMPKERFSAEFPKEGPSILRIQQVVRGDSAAYFCASSPPSTSGGSEQYFGPGTRLTVT.

Here the CDR3 DNA reads TGTGCCAGCACAGGGCAGGGGTCCTCTGGGGCCAACGTCCTGACTTTC. Residues: CASTGQGSSGANVLTF. The rearrangement uses TRBV11-2 and TRBJ2-6; possible D gene TRBD1, 6 bases. The CDR3 is 16 amino acids. V was cut by 7 bases and J by 0 bases, with 13 bases left in between. Germline CDR1 SGHAT, CDR2 FQNNGV.

DNA of the CDR3: TGTGCCAGCAGCGTAGCTCCCCGGGGCGGGAGATTGGAGGGGAATGAGCAGTTCTTC. As protein: CASSVAPRGGRLEGNEQFF. This chain uses TRBV9 with TRBJ2-1; TRBD2 aligns across 7 bases. Trimming removed 0 bases from V and 7 bases from J; junction bases left unmatched: 19. Germline CDR1 reads SGDLS; CDR2 reads YYNGEE. This CDR3 spans 19 amino acids. Filled out from reference TRBV9 and TRBJ2-1, the complete variable domain reads DSGVTQTPKHLITATGQRVTLRCSPRSGDLSVYWYQQSLDQGLQFLIQYYNGEERAKGNILERFSAQQFPDLHSELNLSSLELGDSALYFCASSVAPRGGRLEGNEQFFGPGTRLTVL.

The V call is TRBV25-1, the J call TRBJ2-5, with D tentatively TRBD2 (5 bases). CDR3 size: 14 residues. Germline CDR1 and CDR2: MGHDK and SYGVNS. Between the trimmed V and J ends, which lost 4 bases and 9 bases, there was a span of 18 bases. The CDR3 is CASSAEGPYTAQYF. In DNA form, the CDR3 reads TGTGCCAGCAGTGCCGAGGGCCCCTATACGGCCCAGTACTTC.

The genes are TRBV2 and TRBJ2-3, with D possibly being TRBD1 (6 bases). V dropped 5 bases and J dropped 0 bases, with 15 bases sitting between them. Germline-derived CDR1 and CDR2 are SNHLY and FYNNEI. The CDR3 runs 16 residues. CDR3 nucleotide sequence: TGTGCCAGCAGTTCTCCCCGACAGGATAGCACAGATACGCAGTATTTT. Translated, it gives CASSSPRQDSTDTQYF. Based on the CDR3 plus reference TRBV2 and TRBJ2-3, the full variable domain is EPEVTQTPSHQVTQMGQEVILRCVPISNHLYFYWYRQILGQKVEFLVSFYNNEISEKSEIFDDQFSVERPDGSNFTLKIRSTKLEDSAMYFCASSSPRQDSTDTQYFGPGTRLTVL.

The rearrangement links TRBV9 to TRBJ2-1; a possible D gene is TRBD2 (7 bases). Looked up from germline, CDR1 is SGDLS and CDR2 is YYNGEE. There are 16 residues in the CDR3. Trimming removed 0 bases at V and 7 bases at J, with 17 bases between. In DNA, the CDR3 is TGTGCCAGCAGCGTAGTGGTGGGGGGGCCGTTAAATGAGCAGTTCTTC. Protein product: CASSVVVGGPLNEQFF.

The rearrangement uses TRBV5-6 and TRBJ1-2, with TRBD1 matching over 9 bases. CDR3 size: 14 residues. CDR1 and CDR2 from the germline V gene are SGHDT and YYEEEE. V shed 5 bases, J shed 7 bases, and the junction held 9 bases outside the gene matches. The CDR3 sequence: CASSFGTGYLGYTF. The DNA of the CDR3 is TGTGCCAGCAGTTTCGGGACAGGGTACCTTGGCTACACCTTC.

This clone was observed a handful of times. The chain couples TRBV15 to TRBJ1-1; TRBD1 aligns across 7 bases. This CDR3 has 14 residues. J gave up 5 bases and V 5 bases, and 8 bases lay outside the gene matches. Germline lookup yields CDR1 LNHNV and CDR2 YYDKDF (reference sequence). The CDR3 coding sequence is TGTGCCACCAGCTCCCGCGCGACAGGGACTGAAGCTTTCTTT. Protein: CATSSRATGTEAFF.

The chain couples TRBV30 to TRBJ2-2; 12 nucleotides line up with TRBD2. CDR3 length: 16 amino acids. The trim removed 7 bases at V and 1 base at J, leaving 7 bases unmatched. CDR1 and CDR2 (germline): GTSNPN, SVGIG (reference sequence). In DNA form, the CDR3 reads TGTGCCTCAGGACTAGCGGGGACATTGAACACCGGGGAGCTGTTTTTT. Protein: CASGLAGTLNTGELFF.

The V gene is TRBV2, the J gene TRBJ2-2, with a tentative D call TRBD1 (7 bases). There are 14 residues in the CDR3. Germline V gene lookup returns CDR1 SNHLY and CDR2 FYNNEI. The germline V and J ends were trimmed by 6 bases and 5 bases, with 13 bases remaining between them. The CDR3 region is CASRDRAGTGELFF. In DNA, the CDR3 is TGTGCCAGCAGAGACAGGGCGGGGACCGGGGAGCTGTTTTTT.

The gene calls are TRBV5-4 and TRBJ1-1, with TRBD1 as a possible D gene (6 bases). CDR3 size: 14 residues. V lost 4 bases to trimming and J lost 7 bases, with 17 bases between them. CDR1 SGHNT and CDR2 YYREEE come from the germline V gene (reference sequence). CDR3 nucleotide sequence: TGTGCCAGCAGCCCAGGACAGTACTTGGGTGAAGCTTTCTTT. Translated: CASSPGQYLGEAFF. Full variable domain (outside the CDR3, taken from reference TRBV5-4 and TRBJ1-1): ETGVTQSPTHLIKTRGQQVTLRCSSQSGHNTVSWYQQALGQGPQFIFQYYREEENGRGNFPPRFSGLQFPNYSSELNVNALELDDSALYLCASSPGQYLGEAFFGQGTRLTVV.

The chain carries TRBV29-1 and TRBJ1-1; no definite D call. Trimming removed 4 bases from V and 0 bases from J, with 9 bases in between. Germline CDR1 SQVTM, CDR2 ANQGSEA. This CDR3 has 13 residues. CDR3 DNA sequence: TGCAGCGTTGGACTAGGATTGAACACTGAAGCTTTCTTT. Translated, it gives CSVGLGLNTEAFF.

The gene calls are TRBV30 and TRBJ1-6; TRBD1 agrees at 8 bases. The CDR3 is 15 amino acids. Germline V gene sequence: CDR1 GTSNPN, CDR2 SVGIG (reference sequence). Trimming removed 0 bases from V and 5 bases from J; junction bases left unmatched: 3. CDR3 residues: CAWSVKDRDNSPLHF. Here the CDR3 DNA reads TGTGCCTGGAGTGTAAAGGACAGGGATAATTCACCCCTCCACTTT. Variable domain in full (rest from reference TRBV30 and TRBJ1-6): SQTIHQWPATLVQPVGSPLSLECTVEGTSNPNLYWYRQAAGRGLQLLFYSVGIGQISSEVPQNLSASRPQDRQFILSSKKLLLSDSGFYLCAWSVKDRDNSPLHFGNGTRLTVT.

The V and J genes are TRBV5-1 and TRBJ2-2; a weak D match, TRBD1 (6 bases). The CDR3 is 19 amino acids. Germline CDR1 and CDR2: SGHRS and YFSETQ. Trimming left V 2 bases short and J 0 bases short, with 20 bases between. DNA for the CDR3: TGCGCCAGCAGCTTTCTCCCAATAAACAGGGCCCCGAACACCGGGGAGCTGTTTTTT. This translates into CASSFLPINRAPNTGELFF.

The chain is built from TRBV7-8 and TRBJ2-1, with 13 nucleotides matching TRBD2. From germline, CDR1 is SGHVS and CDR2 FQNEAQ. J lost 13 bases, V lost 7 bases, and 10 bases had no gene match. This CDR3 spans 14 amino acids. The CDR3 nucleotides are TGTGCCAGCACCCCCCAGACTAGCGGGGGGACACAGTTCTTC. Translation gives CASTPQTSGGTQFF.